These 22 T cell receptor beta chains were sequenced from one sample in a study of T cell changes during pregnancy in multiple sclerosis. Profiled with immunoSEQ multiplex PCR; TCRdb holds only in-frame clones, not every one. The sample contains tens of thousands of clones, around 92% of which appear only once. Material: CD4+ T cells from peripheral blood mononuclear cells, obtained after pregnancy. The source of these receptors is a female donor with multiple sclerosis, enrolled in a pregnancy study.

V is TRBV29-1 and J is TRBJ2-7, with TRBD1 identical over 8 bases. Trimming at V came to 5 bases and at J to 0 bases, leaving 3 bases not matched to a gene. The length of the CDR3 is 13 residues. The germline gives CDR1 SQVTM, CDR2 ANQGSEA. In nucleotides, the CDR3 is TGCAGCGTTAGGGACAGGCGCTCCTACGAGCAGTACTTC. Translation gives CSVRDRRSYEQYF.

The chain is built from TRBV11-3 and TRBJ2-2; TRBD2 matches at 11 bases. After removal of 5 bases from V and 5 bases from J, the junction contained 7 bases not matched to a gene. The germline gives CDR1 SGHNT, CDR2 YENEEA. The CDR3 runs to 16 residues. The CDR3 here is CASSQLAGDGTGELFF. In nucleotides, the CDR3 is TGTGCCAGCAGCCAACTAGCGGGAGATGGGACCGGGGAGCTGTTTTTT. Supplemented by reference TRBV11-3 and TRBJ2-2, the full variable domain reads EAGVVQSPRYKIIEKKQPVAFWCNPISGHNTLYWYLQNLGQGPELLIRYENEEAVDDSQLPKDRFSAERLKGVDSTLKIQPAELGDSAVYLCASSQLAGDGTGELFFGEGSRLTVL.

The chain links TRBV6-1 to TRBJ1-4; a weak D match, TRBD1 (6 bases). Germline V gene lookup returns CDR1 MNHNS and CDR2 SASEGT. V dropped 6 bases and J dropped 8 bases, with 16 bases sitting between them. The CDR3 is 14 residues long. Here the CDR3 reads CASRPGHPGEKLFF. CDR3 nucleotide sequence: TGTGCCAGCAGGCCGGGACATCCGGGAGAAAAACTGTTTTTT.

V usage is TRBV18 and J usage is TRBJ1-1; D call uncertain. Trimming shortened V by 4 bases and J by 0 bases, and 9 bases separated the two germline ends. The CDR3 has 14 residues. Germline assignment: CDR1 KGHSH and CDR2 LQKENI. DNA for the CDR3: TGTGCCAGCTCACATGAGGCGGTGAACACTGAAGCTTTCTTT. Protein sequence: CASSHEAVNTEAFF.

The chain is built from TRBV5-4 and TRBJ2-3; D uncertain. The V and J ends lost 0 bases and 0 bases respectively, with 8 bases between them. Germline lookup yields CDR1 SGHNT and CDR2 YYREEE (reference sequence). The CDR3 spans 15 residues. CDR3 sequence: CASSLDSQSTDTQYF. The CDR3 nucleotides are TGTGCCAGCAGCTTGGACAGTCAAAGCACAGATACGCAGTATTTT.

The V gene is TRBV28, the J gene TRBJ2-1; D possibly corresponds to TRBD1 (6 bases). The CDR3 has 12 amino acids. Germline V CDR1 and CDR2: MDHEN, SYDVKM. The V and J ends lost 7 bases and 12 bases respectively, with 16 bases between them. CDR3 sequence: CASTARRGLQFF. CDR3 sequence (DNA): TGTGCCAGCACCGCAAGAAGGGGGTTGCAGTTCTTC.

The chain has TRBV5-4 and TRBJ1-4; 7 bases map to TRBD1. Per germline, CDR1 SGHNT and CDR2 YYREEE (reference sequence). The V and J ends lost 4 bases and 10 bases, in that order; junction bases with no gene match: 10. This CDR3 is built from 14 residues. The CDR3 region has the DNA TGTGCCAGCAGCAACACAGGGGAACCGGGAAAACTGTTTTTT. Its translation is CASSNTGEPGKLFF. The full variable domain, rest sourced from reference TRBV5-4 and TRBJ1-4, is ETGVTQSPTHLIKTRGQQVTLRCSSQSGHNTVSWYQQALGQGPQFIFQYYREEENGRGNFPPRFSGLQFPNYSSELNVNALELDDSALYLCASSNTGEPGKLFFGSGTQLSVL.

The chain uses TRBV5-4 and TRBJ1-1; D remains ambiguous. Trimming pared 0 bases from V and 3 bases from J, leaving 9 bases between. In germline, CDR1 is SGHNT, CDR2 YYREEE (reference sequence). The CDR3 has 14 amino acids. The CDR3: CASSLGQKDTEAFF. CDR3 sequence (DNA): TGTGCCAGCAGCTTGGGACAAAAGGACACTGAAGCTTTCTTT.

The rearrangement links TRBV5-1 to TRBJ1-1; 7 nucleotides align to TRBD1. V shed 0 bases, J shed 4 bases, and the junction held 3 bases outside the gene matches. The CDR3 covers 14 residues. The V gene's germline CDR1 is SGHRS and CDR2 YFSETQ. The CDR3 nucleotides are TGCGCCAGCAGCTTGGAGAGGACAGGCACTGAAGCTTTCTTT. Translated, it gives CASSLERTGTEAFF.

This sequence joins TRBV10-3 and TRBJ2-5, with TRBD2 matching over 9 bases. This CDR3 contains 15 residues. The germline gives CDR1 ENHRY, CDR2 SYGVKD. V lost 7 bases to trimming and J lost 2 bases; unmatched junction nucleotides: 8. The chain's CDR3 is CAIKGRAGGQETQYF. The CDR3 DNA reads as TGTGCCATCAAAGGTCGAGCGGGGGGACAAGAGACCCAGTACTTC.

This chain uses TRBV7-9 with TRBJ2-3, with D unresolved. V lost 5 bases, J lost 2 bases, and 14 bases lay in between. Germline V CDR1 and CDR2: SEHNR, FQNEAQ (reference sequence). The CDR3 length is 15 residues. In nucleotides, the CDR3 is TGTGCCAGCAGCCCTCTTGAGGCTATCACAGATACGCAGTATTTT. It codes for CASSPLEAITDTQYF.

The chain carries TRBV27 and TRBJ1-2, with 11 bases aligning to TRBD1. Losses at the gene ends were 3 bases for V and 8 bases for J; bases not matched to a gene: 8. The V gene's germline CDR1 is MNHEY and CDR2 SMNVEV (reference sequence). The CDR3 has 15 amino acids. The CDR3 nucleotides are TGTGCCAGCAGTTTCACCGGACAGGGGGCTAGAGGCTACACCTTC. This codes for CASSFTGQGARGYTF.

The chain has TRBV10-3 and TRBJ1-5; D gene ambiguous. Germline loops: CDR1 ENHRY, CDR2 SYGVKD. V was shortened by 4 bases and J by 11 bases, with 15 bases between the two germline ends. This CDR3 is built from 13 residues. The DNA for the CDR3 is TGTGCCATCAGTGGCTTTCAAGGAGAGACCCAGCATTTT. Its translation is CAISGFQGETQHF.

This clone was observed a single time. The gene calls are TRBV11-2 and TRBJ2-5; unclear D gene. The V end lost 1 base, the J end lost 5 bases, and 8 bases lay between the germline ends. The CDR3 spans 13 residues. The germline CDR1 and CDR2 sequences are SGHAT and FQNNGV. Here the CDR3 reads CASSLGPKETQYF. In DNA form, the CDR3 reads TGTGCCAGCAGCTTAGGGCCCAAGGAGACCCAGTACTTC. The full variable domain, rest sourced from reference TRBV11-2 and TRBJ2-5, is EAGVAQSPRYKIIEKRQSVAFWCNPISGHATLYWYQQILGQGPKLLIQFQNNGVVDDSQLPKDRFSAERLKGVDSTLKIQPAKLEDSAVYLCASSLGPKETQYFGPGTRLLVL.

The CDR3 sequence: CASSFLSPQETQYF. CDR3 in DNA: TGTGCCAGCAGCTTTCTTTCTCCTCAAGAGACCCAGTACTTC. The genes are TRBV5-6 and TRBJ2-5; D gene uncertain. Germline V lookup: CDR1 SGHDT, CDR2 YYEEEE. V shed 2 bases and J shed 2 bases, with 10 bases lying between them. The CDR3 covers 14 residues.

V gene TRBV15 combines with J gene TRBJ1-5; D not certain. The germline V gene has CDR1 LNHNV and CDR2 YYDKDF (reference sequence). CDR3 length: 14 residues. V gave up 1 base and J gave up 5 bases, with 9 bases separating them. Here the CDR3 reads CATSRGGFYQPQHF. The CDR3 bases are TGTGCCACCAGCAGAGGAGGTTTCTATCAGCCCCAGCATTTT.

The chain employs TRBV30 and TRBJ2-2; D ambiguous. Trimming took 4 bases from V and 2 from J, leaving 26 bases between them. The germline CDR1 and CDR2 sequences are GTSNPN and SVGIG (reference sequence). The CDR3 is 19 residues long. The CDR3 spells CAWTPTFFGFSSNTGELFF. The CDR3 DNA reads TGTGCCTGGACTCCCACCTTCTTCGGGTTTTCGTCAAACACCGGGGAGCTGTTTTTT.

This chain connects TRBV7-6 to TRBJ2-7, with TRBD2 identical over 11 bases. Germline V lookup: CDR1 SGHVS, CDR2 FNYEAQ. Trimming took 4 bases from V and 0 from J; bases not matched to a gene: 2. This CDR3 region has 15 residues. The DNA of the CDR3 is TGTGCCAGCAGCTCTGGGACTAGCGGCTCCTACGAGCAGTACTTC. Translated: CASSSGTSGSYEQYF.

V gene TRBV7-3 combines with J gene TRBJ2-3, with D perhaps matching TRBD2 (5 bases). V gave up 1 base and J gave up 4 bases, with 12 bases separating them. The CDR3 sequence is 15 residues long. Germline V gene data show CDR1 as SGHTA and CDR2 as FQGTGA. The CDR3 bases are TGTGCCAGCAGCTTAAAAGGGTTGGAGGCAGATACGCAGTATTTT. Translation: CASSLKGLEADTQYF.

The rearrangement joins TRBV6-1 to TRBJ2-3; the match to TRBD2 covers 11 bases. The germline gives CDR1 MNHNS, CDR2 SASEGT. The CDR3 consists of 15 residues. After removal of 2 bases from V and 6 bases from J, the junction contained 4 bases not matched to a gene. CDR3: CASSELAGGSDTQYF. The CDR3 DNA follows: TGTGCCAGCAGTGAACTAGCGGGAGGTTCCGATACGCAGTATTTT.

V and J are TRBV29-1 and TRBJ2-1, with 7 bases that match TRBD2. The V gene's germline CDR1 is SQVTM and CDR2 ANQGSEA. The ends lost 4 bases at V and 4 bases at J; junction bases unmatched: 7. This CDR3 is 14 amino acids long. CDR3: CSVGHGGRYNEQFF. Written as DNA, the CDR3 is TGCAGCGTTGGTCACGGGGGGAGATACAATGAGCAGTTCTTC.

The chain employs TRBV19 and TRBJ1-2; D is possibly TRBD1 (5 bases). The V gene's germline CDR1 is LNHDA and CDR2 SQIVND (reference sequence). Trimming removed 5 bases at V and 0 bases at J, with 10 bases between. The CDR3 contains 14 residues. The CDR3 here is CASSLGAANYGYTF. The CDR3 DNA follows: TGTGCCAGTAGTCTAGGGGCCGCTAACTATGGCTACACCTTC.